This passage covers 3 T cell receptor beta chains from one sample sequenced in a study of response to subunit inactivated influenza vaccine. TCRdb re-analysed the RT-PCR reads in MiXCR, keeping a single row per CDR3 protein. The sample includes roughly 520,000 distinct CDR3 sequences, 25% seen only once; the top ten take 1.5% to 2%. The starting material was CD4+ T cells sorted from PBMCs, obtained about 5 days after vaccination. The receptors stem from a man between 45 and 60 years old who received an inactivated influenza vaccine.

This clonotype showed up just a few times. This chain uses TRBV5-1 with TRBJ2-5; possibly TRBD1 or TRBD2 for D (6 bases each). The CDR3 runs 15 residues. Germline assignment: CDR1 SGHRS and CDR2 YFSETQ. With 4 bases removed from V and 2 bases from J, the gap between germline ends came to 15 bases. The DNA for the CDR3 is TGCGCCAGCAGCGCGGGACAAAATAGACAAGAGACCCAGTACTTC. This encodes CASSAGQNRQETQYF.

The genes are TRBV12-3 or TRBV12-4 and TRBJ1-2; D unclear. V lost 4 bases and J lost 0, with 12 bases in between. There are 15 residues in the CDR3. The CDR3 region has the DNA TGTGCCAGCAGTTCTCGAGAAGCGGCTAACTATGGCTACACCTTC. This translates into CASSSREAANYGYTF.

The sample holds a few counts of this clonotype. The chain uses TRBV5-5 and TRBJ1-2; D is undetermined. This CDR3 has 14 amino acids. Trimming took off 5 bases at V and 2 bases at J, with 13 bases between the two ends. CDR1 SGHKS and CDR2 YYEKEE come from the germline V gene (reference sequence). The CDR3, as DNA: TGTGCCAGCAGTCTCACCACTGAAAACTATGGCTACACCTTC. Translating gives CASSLTTENYGYTF.